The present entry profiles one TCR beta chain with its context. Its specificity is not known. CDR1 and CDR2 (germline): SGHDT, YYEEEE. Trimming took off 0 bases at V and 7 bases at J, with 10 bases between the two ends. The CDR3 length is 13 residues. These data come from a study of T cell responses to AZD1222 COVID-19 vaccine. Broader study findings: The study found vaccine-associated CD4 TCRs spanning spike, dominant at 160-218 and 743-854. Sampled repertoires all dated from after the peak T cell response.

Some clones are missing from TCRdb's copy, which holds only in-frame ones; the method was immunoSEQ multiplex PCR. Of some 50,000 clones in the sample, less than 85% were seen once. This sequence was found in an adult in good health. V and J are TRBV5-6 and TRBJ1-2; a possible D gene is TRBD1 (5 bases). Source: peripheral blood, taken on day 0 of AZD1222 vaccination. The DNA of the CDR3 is TGTGCCAGCAGCTTGGTCAGGGAGGGTGGCTACACCTTC. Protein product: CASSLVREGGYTF. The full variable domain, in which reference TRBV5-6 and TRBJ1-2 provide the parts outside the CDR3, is DAGVTQSPTHLIKTRGQQVTLRCSPKSGHDTVSWYQQALGQGPQFIFQYYEEEERQRGNFPDRFSGHQFPNYSSELNVNALLLGDSALYLCASSLVREGGYTFGSGTRLTVV.